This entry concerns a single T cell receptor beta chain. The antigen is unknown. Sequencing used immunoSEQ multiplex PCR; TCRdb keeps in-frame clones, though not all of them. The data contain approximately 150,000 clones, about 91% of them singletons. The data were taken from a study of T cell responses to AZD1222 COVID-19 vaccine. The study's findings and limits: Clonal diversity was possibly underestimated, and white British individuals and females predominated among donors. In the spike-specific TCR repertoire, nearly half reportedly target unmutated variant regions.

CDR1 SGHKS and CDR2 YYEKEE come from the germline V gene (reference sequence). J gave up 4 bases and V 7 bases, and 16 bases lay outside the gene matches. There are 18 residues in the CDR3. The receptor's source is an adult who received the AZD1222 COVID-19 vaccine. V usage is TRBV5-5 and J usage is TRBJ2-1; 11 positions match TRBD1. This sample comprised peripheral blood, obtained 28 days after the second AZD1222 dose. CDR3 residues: CASAANLIGQGAYNEQFF. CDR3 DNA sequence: TGTGCCAGCGCGGCCAACTTAATAGGACAGGGGGCTTACAATGAGCAGTTCTTC. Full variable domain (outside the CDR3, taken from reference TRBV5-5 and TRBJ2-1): DAGVTQSPTHLIKTRGQQVTLRCSPISGHKSVSWYQQVLGQGPQFIFQYYEKEERGRGNFPDRFSARQFPNYSSELNVNALLLGDSALYLCASAANLIGQGAYNEQFFGPGTRLTVL.